These 9 T cell receptor beta chains came from one sample sequenced in a study of cytomegalovirus exposure and HLA in healthy donors. TCRdb's table, derived via immunoSEQ multiplex PCR, lists solely in-frame clones and lacks some. The repertoire holds roughly 240,000 clones, with roughly 89% as singletons. The sample consisted of PBMCs. These receptors were collected from a young man in good health and CMV-seronegative.

DNA for the CDR3: TGTGCCAGCAGCTTGTTAGCGGGGGTAGGGTCCTACAATGAGCAGTTCTTC. Translation: CASSLLAGVGSYNEQFF. This sequence joins TRBV7-3 and TRBJ2-1, with TRBD2 matching 9 bases. Germline V gene lookup returns CDR1 SGHTA and CDR2 FQGTGA. V lost 3 bases, J lost 1 base, and 7 bases stayed unmatched. This CDR3 region has 17 residues. Full variable domain (missing parts from reference TRBV7-3 and TRBJ2-1): GAGVSQTPSNKVTEKGKYVELRCDPISGHTALYWYRQSLGQGPEFLIYFQGTGAADDSGLPNDRFFAVRPEGSVSTLKIQRTERGDSAVYLCASSLLAGVGSYNEQFFGPGTRLTVL.

CDR3 loop: CASSPSQGDSNQPQHF. The CDR3 nucleotides read TGTGCCAGCAGCCCTAGCCAGGGGGATAGCAATCAGCCCCAGCATTTT. This sequence joins TRBV27 and TRBJ1-5, with 7 bases aligning to TRBD1. Germline V lookup: CDR1 MNHEY, CDR2 SMNVEV (reference sequence). This CDR3 is 16 amino acids long. Unmatched junction bases numbered 8, after V lost 6 bases and J lost 0 bases.

The CDR3 sequence is CASSFRDRDWTEAFF. The CDR3 coding sequence is TGTGCCAGCAGCTTCCGGGACAGGGATTGGACTGAAGCTTTCTTT. V gene TRBV5-4 combines with J gene TRBJ1-1; 9 bases line up with TRBD1. Germline CDR1 is SGHNT and CDR2 is YYREEE (reference sequence). J gave up 5 bases and V 2 bases, and 7 bases lay outside the gene matches. The CDR3 loop spans 15 amino acids. Variable domain in full (rest from reference TRBV5-4 and TRBJ1-1): ETGVTQSPTHLIKTRGQQVTLRCSSQSGHNTVSWYQQALGQGPQFIFQYYREEENGRGNFPPRFSGLQFPNYSSELNVNALELDDSALYLCASSFRDRDWTEAFFGQGTRLTVV.

The chain employs TRBV27 and TRBJ2-2, with TRBD2 identical over 12 bases. V dropped 3 bases and J dropped 1; count of bases not matched to a gene: 6. This CDR3 has 18 residues. The germline V gene has CDR1 MNHEY and CDR2 SMNVEV (reference sequence). CDR3 residues: CASSFVGLAGRNTGELFF. The CDR3 DNA is TGTGCCAGCAGTTTTGTGGGACTAGCGGGCAGGAACACCGGGGAGCTGTTTTTT.

The V call is TRBV29-1, the J call TRBJ2-1, with 9 positions matching TRBD1. Germline assignment: CDR1 SQVTM and CDR2 ANQGSEA. V lost 4 bases to trimming and J lost 6 bases; unmatched junction nucleotides: 4. CDR3 length: 13 residues. CDR3 coding DNA: TGCAGCGTTGTTGGGACAGGGCCCAATGAGCAGTTCTTC. It yields the protein CSVVGTGPNEQFF.

The CDR3, as DNA: TGTGCAAGTCGCTTCCGACAGGGCAGGGTCTGGCAGCCCCAGCATTTT. Translation gives CASRFRQGRVWQPQHF. The chain joins TRBV12-2 to TRBJ1-5; TRBD1, the D gene given by the table, was not confirmed from the DNA. TRBV12-2 corresponds to a pseudogene. The CDR3 totals 16 residues.

The chain has TRBV28 and TRBJ2-3; 13 bases are shared with TRBD2. With V trimmed by 3 bases and J by 2 bases, 8 bases remained unmatched. There are 18 residues in the CDR3. In germline, CDR1 is MDHEN, CDR2 SYDVKM. The CDR3 region is CASSFLTSGRAATDTQYF. In DNA form, the CDR3 reads TGTGCCAGCAGTTTCCTCACTAGCGGGAGGGCCGCCACAGATACGCAGTATTTT.

The rearrangement uses TRBV2 and TRBJ1-4, with D possibly matching TRBD1 (5 bases). The CDR3 contains 13 residues. Germline CDR1 is SNHLY and CDR2 is FYNNEI. The V end lost 5 bases, the J end lost 6 bases, and 10 bases lay between the germline ends. In nucleotides, the CDR3 is TGTGCCAGCAGTAGGGGTGGGGATGAAAAACTGTTTTTT. It codes for CASSRGGDEKLFF.

This chain connects TRBV6-6 to TRBJ1-2; a possible D gene is TRBD1 (5 bases). CDR1 MNHNY and CDR2 SVGAGI come from the germline V gene (reference sequence). CDR3 length: 13 amino acids. The V end lost 8 bases, the J end lost 8 bases, and 18 bases lay between the germline ends. Here the CDR3 reads CASVGITGVGYTF. CDR3 DNA: TGTGCCAGCGTTGGGATTACGGGGGTAGGCTACACCTTC.